This entry features one T cell receptor (beta chain) sequence. The data stem from a study of cytomegalovirus exposure and HLA in healthy donors. At the level of the study: As an earlier analysis found, around 190 million T cells yielded 90 million to 140 million unique TCR beta sequences. For the approximately 400 genotyped donors, over 80% fell within the Caucasian-associated ancestry cluster.

This CDR3 has 16 residues. The trim removed 8 bases at V and 7 bases at J, leaving 16 bases unmatched. Germline V gives CDR1 MDHEN, CDR2 SYDVKM. The PCR had 60 Vbeta and 13 Jbeta primers. As handled by the study authors: Per a later analysis, the number of unique TCR beta chains was some 75 million, of which roughly 9.9 million were shared. TCRdb keeps only in-frame clones here, not all; method: immunoSEQ multiplex PCR. V and J calls and clone size come straight from that table; D and trimming were deduced from the DNA. Of about 62,000 clones in the sample, just under 80% were seen once. Sequencing input: PBMCs. The V and J genes are TRBV28 and TRBJ2-7; 11 positions match TRBD2. The clonotype originates from a man aged 35 to 55 in good health and CMV-seronegative. CDR3 region: CASAFLAGGLSGEQYF. The CDR3 nucleotides are TGTGCCAGCGCATTTTTAGCGGGAGGGCTTTCAGGGGAGCAGTACTTC. Combining the CDR3 with reference TRBV28 and TRBJ2-7 gives the whole variable domain DVKVTQSSRYLVKRTGEKVFLECVQDMDHENMFWYRQDPGLGLRLIYFSYDVKMKEKGDIPEGYSVSREKKERFSLILESASTNQTSMYLCASAFLAGGLSGEQYFGPGTRLTVT.